The clone carrying this T cell receptor (beta chain) showed up many times. Its antigen is unidentified. Here immunoSEQ multiplex PCR was the method, and the copy in TCRdb shows in-frame clones only, minus some. The table shows approximately 160,000 clones, with just under 85% occurring only once. The data are from a study of cytomegalovirus exposure and HLA in healthy donors. Regarding the study as a whole: Cytomegalovirus-associated status was assigned to fewer than 200 TCR beta chains. In vitro testing confirmed a few CMV-associated chains as specific for CMV antigens. The classifier, whose performance was assessed in both the original and validation cohorts, reportedly diagnosed cytomegalovirus status with high specificity and sensitivity.

This clonotype was obtained from a man aged 25-45 years in good health and CMV-seropositive. Sequences were obtained from PBMCs.

Here the CDR3 DNA reads TGTGCCAGCAGGCGGGGGTTTGGCACTGAAGCTTTCTTT. This gives the protein CASRRGFGTEAFF. The V gene is TRBV6-5, the J gene TRBJ1-1; the D gene is possibly TRBD1 (5 bases). Germline V gene data show CDR1 as MNHEY and CDR2 as SVGAGI. V shed 6 bases and J shed 4 bases, with 12 bases lying between them. The CDR3 is made up of 13 amino acids.